This T cell receptor (beta chain) was sequenced during a study of control samples from healthy donors and cancer patients. The ends were cut back, 2 bases at V and 5 bases at J, with 9 bases in the middle. CDR3 length: 13 residues. From germline, CDR1 is SGHVS and CDR2 FQNEAQ. Libraries were prepared by immunoSEQ multiplex PCR; TCRdb keeps only in-frame clonotypes and omits some of them. The data show over 70,000 clones, 85% to 90% seen once. The chain has TRBV7-8 and TRBJ1-2; D is unresolved. The clonotype was recovered from a woman in her sixties or seventies in good health. The specimen sequenced was blood. In nucleotides, the CDR3 is TGTGCCAGCAGCTTAAATTCGGGATATGGCTACACCTTC. Residues: CASSLNSGYGYTF.